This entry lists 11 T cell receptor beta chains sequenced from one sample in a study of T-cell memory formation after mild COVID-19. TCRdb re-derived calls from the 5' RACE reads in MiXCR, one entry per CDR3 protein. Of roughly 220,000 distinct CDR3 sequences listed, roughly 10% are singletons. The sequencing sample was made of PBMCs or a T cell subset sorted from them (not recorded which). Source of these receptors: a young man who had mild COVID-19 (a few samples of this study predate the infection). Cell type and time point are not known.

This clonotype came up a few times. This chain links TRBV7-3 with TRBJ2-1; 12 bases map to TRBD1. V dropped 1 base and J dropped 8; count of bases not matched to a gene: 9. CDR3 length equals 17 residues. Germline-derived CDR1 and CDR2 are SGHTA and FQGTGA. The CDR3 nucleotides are TGTGCCAGCAGCTTAATAGGGACAGGGGGCGCCGGGGATGAGCAGTTCTTC. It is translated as CASSLIGTGGAGDEQFF.

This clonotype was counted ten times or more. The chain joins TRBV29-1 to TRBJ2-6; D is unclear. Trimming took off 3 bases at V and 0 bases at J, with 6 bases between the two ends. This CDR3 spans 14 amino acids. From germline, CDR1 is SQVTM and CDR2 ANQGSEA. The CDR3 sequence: CSVDESSGANVLTF. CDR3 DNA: TGCAGCGTTGATGAGAGCTCTGGGGCCAACGTCCTGACTTTC.

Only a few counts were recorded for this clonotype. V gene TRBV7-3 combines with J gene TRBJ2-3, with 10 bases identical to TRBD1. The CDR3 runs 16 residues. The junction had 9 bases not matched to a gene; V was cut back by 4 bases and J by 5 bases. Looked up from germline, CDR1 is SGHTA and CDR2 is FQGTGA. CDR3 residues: CASSSAGTGDGDTQYF. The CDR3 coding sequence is TGTGCCAGCAGCTCCGCCGGGACAGGGGATGGAGATACGCAGTATTTT.

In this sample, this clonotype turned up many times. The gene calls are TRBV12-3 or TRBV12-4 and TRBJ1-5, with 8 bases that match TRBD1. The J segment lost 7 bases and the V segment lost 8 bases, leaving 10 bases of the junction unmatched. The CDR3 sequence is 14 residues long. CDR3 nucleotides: TGTGCCAGCCGACGGACAGGGAACGGGCAGCCCCAGCATTTT. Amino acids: CASRRTGNGQPQHF.

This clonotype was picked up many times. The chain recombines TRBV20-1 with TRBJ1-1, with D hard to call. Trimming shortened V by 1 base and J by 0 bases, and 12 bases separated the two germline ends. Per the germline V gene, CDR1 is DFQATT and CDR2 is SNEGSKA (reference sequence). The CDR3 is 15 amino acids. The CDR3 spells CSARVGPNMNTEAFF. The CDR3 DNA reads TGCAGTGCTAGAGTCGGTCCCAACATGAACACTGAAGCTTTCTTT.

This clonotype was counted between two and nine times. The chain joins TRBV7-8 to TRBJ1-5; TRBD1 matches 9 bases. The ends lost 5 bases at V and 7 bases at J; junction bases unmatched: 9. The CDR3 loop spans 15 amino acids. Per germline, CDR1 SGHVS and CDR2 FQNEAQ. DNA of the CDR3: TGTGCCAGCAGCCTTTCGGGACAGGGTGGCCAGCCCCAGCATTTT. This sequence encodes CASSLSGQGGQPQHF.

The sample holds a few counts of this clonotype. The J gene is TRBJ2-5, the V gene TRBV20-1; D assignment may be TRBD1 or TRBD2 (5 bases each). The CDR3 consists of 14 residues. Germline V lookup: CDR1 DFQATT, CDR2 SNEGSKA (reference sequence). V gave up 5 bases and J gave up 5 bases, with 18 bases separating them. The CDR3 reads CSAVTGTSGETQYF. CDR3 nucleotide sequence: TGCAGTGCTGTTACCGGGACCTCGGGTGAGACCCAGTACTTC.

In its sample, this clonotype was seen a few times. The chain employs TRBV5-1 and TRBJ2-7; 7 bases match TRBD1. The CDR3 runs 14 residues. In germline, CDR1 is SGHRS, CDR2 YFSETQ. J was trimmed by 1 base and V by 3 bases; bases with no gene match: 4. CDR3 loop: CASSSSRGSYEQYF. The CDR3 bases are TGCGCCAGCAGCTCATCCAGGGGGTCCTACGAGCAGTACTTC.

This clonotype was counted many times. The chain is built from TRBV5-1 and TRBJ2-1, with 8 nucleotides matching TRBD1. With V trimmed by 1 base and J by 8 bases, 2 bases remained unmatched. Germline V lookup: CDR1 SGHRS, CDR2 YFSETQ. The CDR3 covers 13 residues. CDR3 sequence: CASSLPGGHEQFF. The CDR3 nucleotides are TGCGCCAGCAGCTTGCCAGGGGGCCATGAGCAGTTCTTC. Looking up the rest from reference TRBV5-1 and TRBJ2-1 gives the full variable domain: KAGVTQTPRYLIKTRGQQVTLSCSPISGHRSVSWYQQTPGQGLQFLFEYFSETQRNKGNFPGRFSGRQFSNSRSEMNVSTLELGDSALYLCASSLPGGHEQFFGPGTRLTVL.

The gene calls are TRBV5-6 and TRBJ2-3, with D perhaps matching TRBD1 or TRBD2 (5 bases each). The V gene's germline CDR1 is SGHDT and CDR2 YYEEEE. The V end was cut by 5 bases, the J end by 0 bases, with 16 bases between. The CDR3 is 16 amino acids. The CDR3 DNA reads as TGTGCCAGCAGTCTGCCTTCGGGACGGAGCACAGATACGCAGTATTTT. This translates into CASSLPSGRSTDTQYF.

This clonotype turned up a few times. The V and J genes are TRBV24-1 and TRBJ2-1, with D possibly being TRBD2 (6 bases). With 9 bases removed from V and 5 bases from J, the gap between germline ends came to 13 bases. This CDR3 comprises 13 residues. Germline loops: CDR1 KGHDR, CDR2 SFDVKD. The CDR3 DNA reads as TGTGCCACCCTGGGACTTAACCACAATGAGCAGTTCTTC. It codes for CATLGLNHNEQFF.